The clone carrying this T cell receptor (beta chain) was picked up a small number of times. What it binds is unknown. The germline V gene has CDR1 LNHDA and CDR2 SQIVND (reference sequence). The CDR3 spans 17 residues. Trimming left V 3 bases short and J 4 bases short, with 20 bases between. The treatment denotes: oral pan-JAK inhibitor, 5-10 mg twice daily. Peripheral blood and lesional scalp punch biopsies were taken from alopecia areata patients. Cell sorting on a FACSAria was used to separate CD4+ and CD8+ T cells from the PBMCs. This record belongs to a study of CD8+ T cells in alopecia areata. Background on the study: Severity scores in treated patients reflected the percentage of scalp affected.

Extracted from the samples, RNA was reverse transcribed into cDNA to serve as the sequencing template. Some clones are missing from TCRdb's copy, which holds only in-frame ones; the method was immunoSEQ multiplex PCR. Among a few hundred thousand clones listed, roughly two fifths were seen once. General observations from the study: Within the top 100, expanded CD8+ clones significantly decreased with tofacitinib, as did scalp clonality.

This TCR was recovered from a human donor with alopecia areata. V usage is TRBV19 and J usage is TRBJ2-3; D may be TRBD2 (6 bases). The source was CD4+ T cells sorted from blood, collected at approximately week 30, from a patient treated with tofacitinib. The CDR3 spells CASSMFGFGSRADTQYF. The CDR3 DNA reads TGTGCCAGTAGTATGTTCGGGTTCGGGAGTCGTGCAGATACGCAGTATTTT.